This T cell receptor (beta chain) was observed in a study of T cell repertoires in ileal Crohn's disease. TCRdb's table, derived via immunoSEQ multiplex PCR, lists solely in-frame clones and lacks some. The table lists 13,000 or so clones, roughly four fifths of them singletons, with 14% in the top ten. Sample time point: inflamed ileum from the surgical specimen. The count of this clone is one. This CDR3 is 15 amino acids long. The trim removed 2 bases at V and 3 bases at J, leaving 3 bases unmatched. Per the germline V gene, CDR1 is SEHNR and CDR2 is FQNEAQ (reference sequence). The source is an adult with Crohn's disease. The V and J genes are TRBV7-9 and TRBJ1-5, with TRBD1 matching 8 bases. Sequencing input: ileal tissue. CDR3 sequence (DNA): TGTGCCAGCAGCTTATCAGGGGGCAACAATCAGCCCCAGCATTTT. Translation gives CASSLSGGNNQPQHF.